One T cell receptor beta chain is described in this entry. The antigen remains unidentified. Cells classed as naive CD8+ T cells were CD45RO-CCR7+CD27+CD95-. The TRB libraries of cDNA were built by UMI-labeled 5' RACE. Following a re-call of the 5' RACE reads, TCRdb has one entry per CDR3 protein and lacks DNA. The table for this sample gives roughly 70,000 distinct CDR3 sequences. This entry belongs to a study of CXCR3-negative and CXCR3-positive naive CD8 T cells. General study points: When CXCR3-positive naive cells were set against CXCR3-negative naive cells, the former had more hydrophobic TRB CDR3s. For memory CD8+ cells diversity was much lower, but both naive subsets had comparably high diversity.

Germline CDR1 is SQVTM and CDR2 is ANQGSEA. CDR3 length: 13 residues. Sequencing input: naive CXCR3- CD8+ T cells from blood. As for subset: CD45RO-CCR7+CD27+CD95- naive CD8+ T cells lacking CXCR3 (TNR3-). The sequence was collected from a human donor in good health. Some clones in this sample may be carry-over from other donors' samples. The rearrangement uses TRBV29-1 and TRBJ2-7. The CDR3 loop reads CSVVAAVGYEQYF.